This T cell receptor (beta chain) was observed in a study of blood T cell repertoires in COVID-19. Study-wide context: The analysed material was cDNA or gDNA that came from T cells, B-cell-depleted T cells, or PBMCs.

Using immunoSEQ multiplex PCR, the repertoire was profiled, and TCRdb retains in-frame clones only, with some absent. The data show 100,000 to 130,000 clones, under 85% seen once. Germline V gene lookup returns CDR1 SGHRS and CDR2 YFSETQ. The CDR3 length is 14 residues. The V and J ends lost 0 bases and 4 bases respectively, with 10 bases between them. The V call is TRBV5-1, the J call TRBJ1-1; a weak D match, TRBD1 (5 bases). Source material: peripheral blood. The source is a woman aged 70-85 years with acute or convalescent COVID-19. CDR3 DNA sequence: TGCGCCAGCAGCTTGGCCTCCAGGGTCACTGAAGCTTTCTTT. Translation: CASSLASRVTEAFF.